These T cell receptor beta chains were read from a single sample in a study of T-cell memory formation after mild COVID-19. TCRdb reprocessed the 5' RACE reads via MiXCR and lists one record per CDR3 protein. The repertoire holds roughly 240,000 distinct CDR3 sequences, with just over 15% as singletons. Sequenced sample: PBMCs or a T cell subset sorted from them (not recorded which). Receptors originate from an adult woman who had mild COVID-19 (a few samples of this study predate the infection). Cell type and time point are not known. The CDR3 runs from the conserved cysteine through the conserved F or W. The order of the fields is D gene, J gene, V gene, CDR3 protein. The D gene is left open where the match is weak.

NA | TRBJ1-3 | TRBV5-5 | CASSFQEIWGNTIYF
TRBD1 | TRBJ2-2 | TRBV5-8 | CASSLGGTGTNTGELFF
NA | TRBJ2-4 | TRBV9 | CASSVAQGGNIQYF
TRBD1 | TRBJ1-1 | TRBV12-3/TRBV12-4 | CASSLAGPGQGAEAFF
NA | TRBJ1-1 | TRBV12-3/TRBV12-4 | CASSQKGRLNTEAFF
NA | TRBJ2-2 | TRBV9 | CASSPQWGYLTGELFF
NA | TRBJ1-3 | TRBV30 | CAWTGGSGNTIYF
NA | TRBJ2-5 | TRBV5-6 | CASSLEGPAEETQYF
TRBD2 | TRBJ2-2 | TRBV12-3/TRBV12-4 | CASSFFSGAPGELFF
NA | TRBJ2-3 | TRBV7-8 | CASTRGRPTSTDTQYF
TRBD2 | TRBJ2-1 | TRBV5-3 | CARSGLAGFYEQFF
TRBD2 | TRBJ2-5 | TRBV27 | CASSMGLAAGETQYF
NA | TRBJ2-7 | TRBV19 | CASGQGIYEQYF
NA | TRBJ1-2 | TRBV25-1 | CASSEFTEKTGNGYTF
NA | TRBJ2-7 | TRBV25-1 | CASSAQTYEQYF
NA | TRBJ1-5 | TRBV24-1 | CATSPTGLYYQPQHF
NA | TRBJ1-6 | TRBV12-3/TRBV12-4 | CASSLVERVPLHF
NA | TRBJ1-2 | TRBV5-1 | CASSLEGFNYGYTF
NA | TRBJ1-2 | TRBV12-3/TRBV12-4 | CASRESGGINYGYTF
NA | TRBJ1-5 | TRBV20-1 | CSARDAGTNGNQPQHF
NA | TRBJ1-2 | TRBV10-3 | CAISETDNYGYTF
TRBD1 | TRBJ2-7 | TRBV24-1 | CATSDPTGLGEQYF
NA | TRBJ2-5 | TRBV29-1 | CSVGGETQYF
NA | TRBJ2-1 | TRBV28 | CASSLSGPRGNEQFF
NA | TRBJ2-2 | TRBV6-2/TRBV6-3 | CATKISYGMNTGELFF
TRBD2 | TRBJ2-7 | TRBV19 | CASSIDLLAGVGEQYF
NA | TRBJ1-2 | TRBV2 | CASSEEGNYGYTF
NA | TRBJ2-7 | TRBV4-2 | CASSQGGAGSYEQYF
NA | TRBJ1-1 | TRBV5-1 | CASSPGDGEMNTEAFF
NA | TRBJ2-4 | TRBV12-3/TRBV12-4 | CASSLGVAKNIQYF
NA | TRBJ2-1 | TRBV25-1 | CASSEWGEQFF
TRBD1 | TRBJ1-1 | TRBV29-1 | CSVDTDRSAFF
TRBD1 | TRBJ1-2 | TRBV12-3/TRBV12-4 | CASSSKTGAHYGYTF
NA | TRBJ2-2 | TRBV4-1 | CASSQRSRFGELFF
NA | TRBJ2-1 | TRBV5-1 | CASSPTGSDYNEQFF
NA | TRBJ2-7 | TRBV4-2 | CASSQESGPTTHEQYF
TRBD2 | TRBJ2-1 | TRBV19 | CASRRERGRVNEQFF
NA | TRBJ2-5 | TRBV5-1 | CASSLRQKETQYF
TRBD1 | TRBJ2-7 | TRBV7-9 | CASSIPQGDEQYF
TRBD1 | TRBJ1-1 | TRBV4-1 | CASSQQDRGTEAFF
NA | TRBJ2-5 | TRBV20-1 | CSARDRVGETQYF
NA | TRBJ2-1 | TRBV5-1 | CASSFQAKPNEQFF
TRBD1 | TRBJ2-7 | TRBV7-2 | CASSSRQGWYEQYF
NA | TRBJ2-7 | TRBV29-1 | CSVVPTFPASSYEQYF
NA | TRBJ1-3 | TRBV29-1 | CSVFRVAGPLSGNTIYF
NA | TRBJ1-5 | TRBV5-1 | CASSLDRGAQHF
NA | TRBJ1-1 | TRBV3-1 | CASSRGGDFTEAFF
TRBD2 | TRBJ2-4 | TRBV4-3 | CASSSREGEQNIQYF
TRBD1 | TRBJ1-5 | TRBV4-1 | CASSQGTGNQPQHF